These 25 T cell receptor beta chains came from one sample sequenced in a study of cytomegalovirus exposure and HLA in healthy donors. In the PCR, 60 Vbeta and 13 Jbeta primers were used. Clones were read by immunoSEQ multiplex PCR, and TCRdb kept only the in-frame ones, dropping some. The table records some 270,000 clones, 92% of them present only once. The material sequenced was PBMCs. These receptors originate from a girl aged 2 to 10 in good health and CMV-seronegative.

The V call is TRBV28, the J call TRBJ1-2, with 7 bases aligning to TRBD1. The ends lost 3 bases at V and 3 bases at J; junction bases unmatched: 7. This CDR3 has 15 amino acids. The germline CDR1 and CDR2 sequences are MDHEN and SYDVKM. CDR3 sequence reads: CASSFQGVLYYGYTF. DNA of the CDR3: TGTGCCAGCAGTTTTCAGGGGGTACTGTACTATGGCTACACCTTC.

The rearrangement links TRBV5-1 to TRBJ1-2, with 9 positions matching TRBD1. The CDR3 sequence is 13 residues long. V shed 4 bases and J 6 bases; nucleotides not matched to a gene: 4. The germline gives CDR1 SGHRS, CDR2 YFSETQ. As DNA, the CDR3 is TGCGCCAGCAGCCATGGACAGGGGAATGGCTACACCTTC. It is translated as CASSHGQGNGYTF.

The CDR3 DNA reads TGTGCCAGCCCTCCCCGGGGGGCTAGCACAGATACGCAGTATTTT. Amino acids: CASPPRGASTDTQYF. The rearrangement links TRBV18 to TRBJ2-3, with D tentatively TRBD2 (7 bases). In germline, CDR1 is KGHSH, CDR2 LQKENI. V was shortened by 8 bases and J by 0 bases, with 15 bases between the two germline ends. CDR3 length: 15 residues.

In its sample, this clone was seen a few times. The CDR3 DNA sequence: TGTGCCAGTAGTCGACGACTCGAGGCTGAAGCTTTCTTT. Translation: CASSRRLEAEAFF. J is TRBJ1-1 and V is TRBV19, with D unclear. In germline, CDR1 is LNHDA, CDR2 SQIVND (reference sequence). The CDR3 is 13 amino acids. Trimming cost V 5 bases and J 6 bases, with 13 bases left between them.

The genes are TRBV28 and TRBJ1-5; no definite D call. The CDR3 is made up of 9 amino acids. Germline lookup yields CDR1 MDHEN and CDR2 SYDVKM. Trimming cost V 11 bases and J 6 bases, with 5 bases left between them. CDR3 DNA sequence: TGTGCCTCGGGTCAGCCCCAGCATTTT. It translates to CASGQPQHF.

This clone was recorded once. This sequence joins TRBV6-1 and TRBJ2-7; 8 bases map to TRBD2. Germline V gene sequence: CDR1 MNHNS, CDR2 SASEGT. This CDR3 is built from 16 residues. The junction had 7 bases not matched to a gene; V was cut back by 0 bases and J by 3 bases. Here the CDR3 reads CASSEATAGVVYEQYF. CDR3 nucleotides: TGTGCCAGCAGTGAAGCGACAGCGGGGGTCGTCTACGAGCAGTACTTC.

The chain carries TRBV19 and TRBJ2-5; 12 nucleotides align to TRBD2. The CDR3 is 19 residues long. Germline CDR1 reads LNHDA; CDR2 reads SQIVND (reference sequence). Germline trimming cut 2 bases from V and 1 base from J; bases unmatched to any gene: 11. The CDR3 loop reads CASSIRLAGGPLAQETQYF. CDR3 in DNA: TGTGCCAGTAGTATAAGGCTAGCGGGAGGGCCACTGGCCCAAGAGACCCAGTACTTC.

The rearrangement joins TRBV28 to TRBJ1-5, with a tentative D call TRBD1 (5 bases). Trimming stripped 1 base from V and 4 bases from J, with 11 bases between. Germline CDR1 is MDHEN and CDR2 is SYDVKM. The CDR3 has 15 amino acids. The CDR3 DNA is TGTGCCAGCAGTTTATCCGGGGGTGATAATCAGCCCCAGCATTTT. It translates to CASSLSGGDNQPQHF.

This clone has just one count. The chain links TRBV6-1 to TRBJ1-5; D is undetermined. V lost 4 bases and J 5 bases, leaving 9 bases between the germline ends. Germline V gene sequence: CDR1 MNHNS, CDR2 SASEGT. The CDR3 consists of 13 residues. The CDR3 spells CASSGIQHQPQHF. The CDR3 nucleotides read TGTGCCAGCAGTGGTATACAGCATCAGCCCCAGCATTTT.

The chain recombines TRBV11-2 with TRBJ2-7, with 11 bases identical to TRBD2. The CDR3 length is 17 residues. After removal of 3 bases from V and 4 bases from J, the junction contained 11 bases not matched to a gene. Germline loops: CDR1 SGHAT, CDR2 FQNNGV. CDR3 nucleotides: TGTGCCAGCAGCTTCGGGACTAGCGGTAGCCAACGGTACGAGCAGTACTTC. It specifies CASSFGTSGSQRYEQYF.

The CDR3 nucleotides read TGTGCCAGCAGCGAGGGGACAGGGGAGGCCTACGAGCAGTACTTC. It translates to CASSEGTGEAYEQYF. J is TRBJ2-7 and V is TRBV5-4; TRBD1 agrees at 10 bases. The CDR3 sequence is 15 residues long. Germline CDR1 and CDR2: SGHNT and YYREEE (reference sequence). Germline trimming cut 4 bases from V and 2 bases from J; bases unmatched to any gene: 6. The full variable domain, its missing parts supplied by reference TRBV5-4 and TRBJ2-7, is ETGVTQSPTHLIKTRGQQVTLRCSSQSGHNTVSWYQQALGQGPQFIFQYYREEENGRGNFPPRFSGLQFPNYSSELNVNALELDDSALYLCASSEGTGEAYEQYFGPGTRLTVT.

This chain connects TRBV28 to TRBJ2-5; 13 nucleotides line up with TRBD2. This CDR3 contains 17 residues. Germline assignment: CDR1 MDHEN and CDR2 SYDVKM. V was pared by 4 bases and J by 0 bases, with 5 bases of the junction left unmatched. As DNA, the CDR3 is TGTGCCAGCAGTTCTATGGGACTAGCGGGGAACCAAGAGACCCAGTACTTC. Translating gives CASSSMGLAGNQETQYF.

This clone was detected only once. The rearrangement links TRBV6-5 to TRBJ2-1; D might be TRBD1 (6 bases). In germline, CDR1 is MNHEY, CDR2 SVGAGI. Deletions cut 10 bases from V and 5 bases from J, with 18 bases between. The CDR3 consists of 14 residues. DNA for the CDR3: TGTGCCATTCGGCGGCAGACAGGTCACAATGAGCAGTTCTTC. Protein: CAIRRQTGHNEQFF.

The V call is TRBV7-9, the J call TRBJ1-1; maybe TRBD1 (5 bases). Germline V gene lookup returns CDR1 SEHNR and CDR2 FQNEAQ (reference sequence). V shed 1 base and J shed 4 bases, with 16 bases lying between them. CDR3 length: 16 amino acids. In nucleotides, the CDR3 is TGTGCCAGCAGCTTAGGATCGGGGGGGGTTAGCACTGAAGCTTTCTTT. Its protein product is CASSLGSGGVSTEAFF.

The V call is TRBV10-1, the J call TRBJ2-1; D is ambiguous. V lost 3 bases, J lost 6 bases, and 12 bases lay in between. Germline V gene lookup returns CDR1 WNHNN and CDR2 SYGVQD (reference sequence). The CDR3 is 14 residues long. Here the CDR3 reads CASSEEVSINEQFF. The CDR3 bases are TGCGCCAGCAGTGAAGAGGTGTCCATCAATGAGCAGTTCTTC.

As concerns this clone: A junction end diverges from the germline sequence, so it may reflect a read error. The genes are TRBV5-1 and TRBJ2-7; TRBD2 matches 10 bases. CDR3 length equals 12 residues. From germline, CDR1 is SGHRS and CDR2 YFSETQ. Written as DNA, the CDR3 is TGCGCCAGCAGCCTGGACGGACTAGCGGAGAACTTC. Translating gives CASSLDGLAENF.

J is TRBJ2-7 and V is TRBV6-5; TRBD1 matches at 8 bases. Germline V lookup: CDR1 MNHEY, CDR2 SVGAGI. The trim removed 5 bases at V and 4 bases at J, leaving 4 bases unmatched. This CDR3 is built from 13 residues. This CDR3 is CASSRDRTYEQYF. The DNA for the CDR3 is TGTGCCAGCAGTAGGGACAGGACGTACGAGCAGTACTTC.

The rearrangement joins TRBV9 to TRBJ2-2, with D possibly matching TRBD1 (7 bases). Per the germline V gene, CDR1 is SGDLS and CDR2 is YYNGEE. V lost 0 bases to trimming and J lost 7 bases, with 13 bases between them. The CDR3 has 15 residues. The CDR3 spells CASSVEAGGNGELFF. In DNA, the CDR3 is TGTGCCAGCAGCGTAGAGGCAGGGGGGAACGGGGAGCTGTTTTTT.

V gene TRBV28 combines with J gene TRBJ1-5; 9 bases fit TRBD1. Per germline, CDR1 MDHEN and CDR2 SYDVKM. This CDR3 contains 17 residues. V trimming: 4 bases; J trimming: 9 bases; junction bases outside the gene matches: 16. CDR3 nucleotides: TGTGCCAGCAGTTCTCCACGGGACAGGGAAAAGGGTGGGCCCCAGCATTTT. Protein sequence: CASSSPRDREKGGPQHF. The full variable domain, its missing parts supplied by reference TRBV28 and TRBJ1-5, is DVKVTQSSRYLVKRTGEKVFLECVQDMDHENMFWYRQDPGLGLRLIYFSYDVKMKEKGDIPEGYSVSREKKERFSLILESASTNQTSMYLCASSSPRDREKGGPQHFGDGTRLSIL.

V usage is TRBV10-3 and J usage is TRBJ1-1, with 12 bases fitting TRBD1. The CDR3 spans 14 residues. J lost 7 bases, V lost 5 bases, and 5 bases had no gene match. The germline gives CDR1 ENHRY, CDR2 SYGVKD. CDR3 DNA: TGTGCCATCAGTACGGGACAGGGGGCTCTTGAAGCTTTCTTT. As protein: CAISTGQGALEAFF.

This clone showed up just once. In nucleotides, the CDR3 is TGTGCCAGCTTTCAAATTGGACAGGGAGGTGACAATCAGCCCCAGCATTTT. It yields the protein CASFQIGQGGDNQPQHF. V is TRBV28 and J is TRBJ1-5; TRBD1 aligns across 8 bases. V lost 8 bases to trimming and J lost 3 bases; unmatched junction nucleotides: 15. The CDR3 is 17 residues long. Looked up from germline, CDR1 is MDHEN and CDR2 is SYDVKM.

J is TRBJ2-7 and V is TRBV5-1; TRBD2 agrees at 11 bases. This CDR3 comprises 15 residues. The germline V gene has CDR1 SGHRS and CDR2 YFSETQ. V lost 0 bases to trimming and J lost 3 bases; unmatched junction nucleotides: 2. CDR3 bases: TGCGCCAGCAGCTTGGAACTAGCGGGGGACTACGAGCAGTACTTC. This translates into CASSLELAGDYEQYF.

This rearrangement joins TRBV5-1 to TRBJ2-7, with D perhaps TRBD2 (6 bases). Germline CDR1 SGHRS, CDR2 YFSETQ. This CDR3 is 14 amino acids long. V lost 3 bases and J 2 bases, leaving 12 bases between the germline ends. DNA for the CDR3: TGCGCCAGCAGCTCGGGACTGCCGCCCTACGAGCAGTACTTC. It specifies CASSSGLPPYEQYF.

The J gene is TRBJ2-1, the V gene TRBV27; 9 bases fit TRBD2. The CDR3 covers 13 residues. CDR1 MNHEY and CDR2 SMNVEV come from the germline V gene (reference sequence). With 7 bases clipped from V and 9 bases from J, the junction kept 7 bases outside the gene matches. The CDR3 region has the DNA TGTGCCAGCATCTTTAGCGGGAGTGGTGAGCAGTTCTTC. Its protein is CASIFSGSGEQFF.

The chain uses TRBV15 and TRBJ2-5; 7 nucleotides align to TRBD1. The length of the CDR3 is 15 residues. With V trimmed by 2 bases and J by 0 bases, 3 bases remained unmatched. Germline CDR1 is LNHNV and CDR2 is YYDKDF (reference sequence). CDR3 nucleotides: TGTGCCACCAGCAGACCCGGGACAGACCAAGAGACCCAGTACTTC. It codes for CATSRPGTDQETQYF.